These 29 T cell receptor beta chains were all obtained from the same sample, sequenced in a study of blood T cells in healthy people across ages. A second PCR, run for about 7 to 11 cycles, used a sample-barcoded 5' primer plus a J-beta primer mix. TCRdb analysed the 5' RACE reads with MiXCR anew, one entry per CDR3 protein. This table has about 1,600,000 distinct CDR3 sequences, approximately 40% appearing once. The sample was blood. The source of these receptors is a woman under 30 in good health.

The table lists this clonotype with many counts. The chain is built from TRBV5-6 and TRBJ2-1; TRBD2 matches 11 bases. This CDR3 comprises 15 residues. V gave up 4 bases and J gave up 7 bases; unmatched junction bases: 7. Germline lookup yields CDR1 SGHDT and CDR2 YYEEEE. The CDR3 region is CASSLGLAVDNEQFF. DNA of the CDR3: TGTGCCAGCAGCCTGGGACTAGCGGTGGATAATGAGCAGTTCTTC. The full variable domain, rest sourced from reference TRBV5-6 and TRBJ2-1, is DAGVTQSPTHLIKTRGQQVTLRCSPKSGHDTVSWYQQALGQGPQFIFQYYEEEERQRGNFPDRFSGHQFPNYSSELNVNALLLGDSALYLCASSLGLAVDNEQFFGPGTRLTVL.

The chain employs TRBV6-5 and TRBJ1-2, with 10 bases lining up with TRBD1. J gave up 6 bases and V 2 bases, and 6 bases lay outside the gene matches. CDR1 is MNHEY, CDR2 SVGAGI, per germline. The CDR3 has 15 amino acids. In DNA, the CDR3 is TGTGCCAGCAGTTACCCCGACAGGGGGCTGGATGGCTACACCTTC. Residues: CASSYPDRGLDGYTF.

This clonotype was picked up a small number of times. The V gene is TRBV29-1, the J gene TRBJ2-7, with D unresolved. This CDR3 region has 13 residues. From germline, CDR1 is SQVTM and CDR2 ANQGSEA. Trimming shortened V by 5 bases and J by 3 bases, and 14 bases separated the two germline ends. The CDR3 loop reads CSVSIGQIYEQYF. CDR3 DNA sequence: TGCAGCGTTAGTATCGGCCAAATCTACGAGCAGTACTTC.

The chain links TRBV6-2 or TRBV6-3 to TRBJ1-2; D remains unclear. Trimming removed 2 bases from V and 0 bases from J, with 4 bases in between. Germline CDR1 reads MNHEY; CDR2 reads SVGEGT. The CDR3 sequence is 13 residues long. The CDR3 protein is CASSYKTNYGYTF. As DNA, the CDR3 is TGTGCCAGCAGTTACAAGACTAACTATGGCTACACCTTC.

Only a few counts were recorded for this clonotype. This sequence joins TRBV6-1 and TRBJ2-4, with TRBD1 as a possible D gene (7 bases). The germline V gene encodes CDR1 MNHNS and CDR2 SASEGT. V was cut by 4 bases and J by 8 bases, with 12 bases left in between. CDR3 size: 13 residues. Written as DNA, the CDR3 is TGTGCCAGCAGTGGGGGGGACAGCTACATTCAGTACTTC. This sequence encodes CASSGGDSYIQYF.

This clonotype was seen at least ten times. The chain couples TRBV29-1 to TRBJ1-2; a weak D match, TRBD1 (6 bases). V was pared by 3 bases and J by 8 bases, with 13 bases between. CDR1 and CDR2 (germline): SQVTM, ANQGSEA. The CDR3 has 12 residues. The CDR3 region is CSVEGQGMGYTF. The DNA of the CDR3 is TGCAGCGTTGAGGGGCAGGGGATGGGCTACACCTTC.

The CDR3 DNA follows: TGTGCCAGCAGTTTCTACCCCGAGGTTGAGACCCAGTACTTC. Translating it yields CASSFYPEVETQYF. The V call is TRBV12-3 or TRBV12-4, the J call TRBJ2-5; D uncertain. Trimming took 3 bases from V and 5 from J, leaving 13 bases between them. The CDR3 has 14 residues.

The chain joins TRBV6-1 to TRBJ2-1; D is unclear. The CDR3 covers 15 residues. V was shortened by 0 bases and J by 6 bases, with 12 bases between the two germline ends. Germline V gene data show CDR1 as MNHNS and CDR2 as SASEGT. The CDR3 nucleotides read TGTGCCAGCAGTGAAGCAAGGGTGTTATTCAATGAGCAGTTCTTC. Translating it yields CASSEARVLFNEQFF.

The V gene is TRBV18, the J gene TRBJ2-4, with no clear D. The germline gives CDR1 KGHSH, CDR2 LQKENI. Trimming left V 5 bases short and J 1 base short, with 15 bases between. The CDR3 extends over 16 amino acids. The CDR3 DNA reads as TGTGCCAGCTCATCCGACATCGCCTACGCCAAAAACATTCAGTACTTC. Translated: CASSSDIAYAKNIQYF.

The gene calls are TRBV20-1 and TRBJ2-7, with 11 bases lining up with TRBD1. V trimming: 0 bases; J trimming: 7 bases; junction bases outside the gene matches: 11. The CDR3 extends over 16 amino acids. The germline V gene encodes CDR1 DFQATT and CDR2 SNEGSKA (reference sequence). The CDR3 DNA is TGCAGTGCTAGAGATCTCCGGGACAGGGGGTATAATGAGCAGTACTTC. Protein product: CSARDLRDRGYNEQYF.

The chain uses TRBV5-1 and TRBJ2-3, with 10 nucleotides matching TRBD1. Germline V CDR1 and CDR2: SGHRS, YFSETQ. V shed 4 bases, J shed 3 bases, and the junction held 8 bases outside the gene matches. The CDR3 extends over 16 amino acids. CDR3 nucleotides: TGCGCCAGCAGCGGGAACCCGGGACAGGGGACAGATACGCAGTATTTT. Its translation is CASSGNPGQGTDTQYF.

The J gene is TRBJ2-3, the V gene TRBV20-1, with D possibly being TRBD2 (6 bases). The CDR3 consists of 14 residues. Germline V lookup: CDR1 DFQATT, CDR2 SNEGSKA (reference sequence). Written as DNA, the CDR3 is TGCAGGTCATCCGGTGGAGGGGCGTTAGATACGCAGTATTTT. Its protein product is CRSSGGGALDTQYF.

This chain uses TRBV2 with TRBJ1-6, with D uncertain. The CDR3 runs to 11 residues. Germline values: CDR1 SNHLY, CDR2 FYNNEI. The V and J ends lost 7 bases and 9 bases respectively, with 7 bases between them. In nucleotides, the CDR3 is TGTGCCAGCACCTTGGCTTCACCCCTCCACTTT. It is translated as CASTLASPLHF.

The sample holds a few counts of this clonotype. The V gene is TRBV6-5, the J gene TRBJ2-7; TRBD2 matches at 10 bases. The J call may be faulty, since TRBJ2-5 better matches the DNA end. The germline gives CDR1 MNHEY, CDR2 SVGAGI. CDR3 length equals 16 residues. This CDR3 is CASSQGAGGPGETQYF. CDR3 DNA: TGTGCCAGCAGCCAAGGAGCGGGAGGGCCAGGAGAGACCCAGTACTTC.

About this clonotype itself: The junction and the germline gene differ at one end; a read error may be behind it. The chain carries TRBV24-1 and TRBJ2-3; D is possibly TRBD1 (6 bases). In germline, CDR1 is KGHDR, CDR2 SFDVKD. The CDR3 runs 16 residues. The CDR3 protein is CVTSETTGSSTDTQYF. CDR3 DNA: TGTGTCACCAGTGAAACCACAGGGTCTAGCACAGATACGCAGTATTTT.

This chain uses TRBV5-4 with TRBJ2-7; 8 bases line up with TRBD2. Trimming removed 0 bases from V and 6 bases from J; junction bases left unmatched: 5. Germline V gene data show CDR1 as SGHNT and CDR2 as YYREEE (reference sequence). The CDR3 runs 14 residues. The CDR3 spells CASSLGGGYFEQYF. DNA of the CDR3: TGTGCCAGCAGCTTGGGCGGGGGGTACTTCGAGCAGTACTTC. The entire variable domain, with the rest obtained from reference TRBV5-4 and TRBJ2-7, is as follows: ETGVTQSPTHLIKTRGQQVTLRCSSQSGHNTVSWYQQALGQGPQFIFQYYREEENGRGNFPPRFSGLQFPNYSSELNVNALELDDSALYLCASSLGGGYFEQYFGPGTRLTVT.

The chain uses TRBV5-4 and TRBJ2-5, with TRBD1 matching over 7 bases. V was pared by 5 bases and J by 1 base, with 11 bases of the junction left unmatched. Germline values: CDR1 SGHNT, CDR2 YYREEE (reference sequence). The CDR3 spans 16 residues. The CDR3: CASSSAGTAIQETQYF. The DNA of the CDR3 is TGTGCCAGCAGTTCGGCCGGGACAGCCATCCAAGAGACCCAGTACTTC.

This clonotype came up a few times. The V gene is TRBV20-1, the J gene TRBJ2-1; D gene ambiguous. Trimming took 0 bases from V and 0 from J, leaving 12 bases between them. Germline V gene lookup returns CDR1 DFQATT and CDR2 SNEGSKA (reference sequence). This CDR3 is 16 amino acids long. DNA for the CDR3: TGCAGTGCTAGAGATCCCCCTCAGAGCTCCTACAATGAGCAGTTCTTC. This codes for CSARDPPQSSYNEQFF.

CDR3 loop: CASSQDQGARDIQYF. CDR3 bases: TGCGCCAGCAGCCAAGACCAGGGGGCCCGAGACATTCAGTACTTC. The chain uses TRBV4-1 and TRBJ2-5; 8 nucleotides align to TRBD1. The J call may be mistaken, given a closer DNA end match to TRBJ2-4. Per germline, CDR1 MGHRA and CDR2 YSYEKL. This CDR3 is 15 amino acids long.

V usage is TRBV4-1 and J usage is TRBJ2-5, with 9 bases matching TRBD1. CDR3 length equals 16 residues. CDR1 and CDR2 (germline): MGHRA, YSYEKL. With 1 base clipped from V and 5 bases from J, the junction kept 8 bases outside the gene matches. As DNA, the CDR3 is TGCGCCAGCAGCCAAGTCACCGGGACAGGGCACGAGACCCAGTACTTC. It translates to CASSQVTGTGHETQYF.

The chain combines TRBV7-9 with TRBJ2-5, with a tentative D call TRBD1 (6 bases). Germline CDR1 is SEHNR and CDR2 is FQNEAQ (reference sequence). This CDR3 is 15 amino acids long. Trimming stripped 7 bases from V and 1 base from J, with 16 bases between. The CDR3 DNA sequence: TGTGCCAGCACGGGGCAGGGGATAGGCCAAGAGACCCAGTACTTC. It is translated as CASTGQGIGQETQYF.

The V gene is TRBV2, the J gene TRBJ1-1; possible D gene TRBD1, 6 bases. Germline lookup yields CDR1 SNHLY and CDR2 FYNNEI. CDR3 length: 14 amino acids. V shed 7 bases and J shed 1 base, with 13 bases lying between them. DNA of the CDR3: TGTGCCAGCACCCAGGAGACAGGGAACACTGAAGCTTTCTTT. Its translation is CASTQETGNTEAFF.

This clonotype was found a few times. The CDR3 is CASSPQTGLTTYEQYF. The CDR3 DNA sequence: TGTGCCAGCAGCCCCCAGACAGGGCTGACTACCTACGAGCAGTACTTC. The rearrangement uses TRBV7-6 and TRBJ2-7, with 7 bases fitting TRBD1. The CDR3 runs to 16 residues. Trimming removed 5 bases from V and 2 bases from J; junction bases left unmatched: 12. Germline V gene lookup returns CDR1 SGHVS and CDR2 FNYEAQ.

This chain connects TRBV20-1 to TRBJ2-7; no definite D call. Looked up from germline, CDR1 is DFQATT and CDR2 is SNEGSKA (reference sequence). V lost 1 base, J lost 0 bases, and 7 bases lay in between. This CDR3 comprises 13 residues. The CDR3 nucleotides read TGCAGTGCTAGAGCCTCCCACTCCTACGAGCAGTACTTC. This encodes CSARASHSYEQYF.

This sequence joins TRBV2 and TRBJ2-5, with D possibly matching TRBD2 (6 bases). The germline CDR1 and CDR2 sequences are SNHLY and FYNNEI. Trimming removed 6 bases at V and 5 bases at J, with 19 bases between. The CDR3 has 15 amino acids. CDR3 DNA: TGTGCCAGCAGCGCCGACCCAGGAGGGAGTGAGACCCAGTACTTC. It is translated as CASSADPGGSETQYF.

This chain joins TRBV20-1 and TRBJ2-1; TRBD2 matches at 7 bases. In germline, CDR1 is DFQATT, CDR2 SNEGSKA (reference sequence). The V segment lost 3 bases and the J segment 7 bases; nucleotides outside the gene matches: 9. The CDR3 is 14 residues long. For the CDR3, the DNA is TGCAGTGCTAGTAAGCGGGGCCCGGCGAATGAGCAGTTCTTC. It codes for CSASKRGPANEQFF.

This clonotype occurred once. The chain carries TRBV18 and TRBJ2-4, with D possibly being TRBD2 (5 bases). TRBJ2-5 explains the end of the DNA better; the J call may be wrong. CDR1 and CDR2 (germline): KGHSH, LQKENI. The CDR3 covers 14 residues. The CDR3 DNA reads TGTGCCAGCTTGGACTCATCGGGAAAAGAGACCCAGTACTTC. Protein product: CASLDSSGKETQYF.

This sequence joins TRBV12-3 or TRBV12-4 and TRBJ2-1; 10 nucleotides agree with TRBD1. The CDR3 sequence is 15 residues long. The V gene end was trimmed by 5 bases and the J gene end by 13 bases; junction bases not matched to a gene: 14. The DNA of the CDR3 is TGTGCCAGCAGTCCCCCGGACAGGGGGATCGAGACCCAGTTCTTC. Protein product: CASSPPDRGIETQFF.

This clonotype turned up a few times. The chain joins TRBV25-1 to TRBJ1-4; D unresolved. Germline values: CDR1 MGHDK, CDR2 SYGVNS. There are 16 residues in the CDR3. V lost 2 bases, J lost 1 base, and 11 bases lay in between. The CDR3 reads CASSERRRITNEKLFF. In nucleotides, the CDR3 is TGTGCCAGCAGTGAACGCAGGCGAATAACTAATGAAAAACTGTTTTTT.